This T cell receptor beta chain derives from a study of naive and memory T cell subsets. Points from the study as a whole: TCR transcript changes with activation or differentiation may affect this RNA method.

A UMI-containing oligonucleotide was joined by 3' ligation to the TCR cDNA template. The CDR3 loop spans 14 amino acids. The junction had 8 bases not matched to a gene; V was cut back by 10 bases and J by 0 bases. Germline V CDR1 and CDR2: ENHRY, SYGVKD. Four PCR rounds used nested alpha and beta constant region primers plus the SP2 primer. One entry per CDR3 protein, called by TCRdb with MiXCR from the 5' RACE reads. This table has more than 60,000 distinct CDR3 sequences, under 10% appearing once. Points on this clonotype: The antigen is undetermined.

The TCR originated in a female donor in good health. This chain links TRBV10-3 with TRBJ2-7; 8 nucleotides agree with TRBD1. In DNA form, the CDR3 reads TGTGCCACCCAGGCGGGACAGGTCTCCTACGAGCAGTACTTC. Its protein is CATQAGQVSYEQYF.